Detailed here is one T cell receptor (beta chain). Its antigen is unknown. These data originate in a study of T cell responses to AZD1222 COVID-19 vaccine. General study results and limits: Seropositive AZD1222 recipients at baseline numbered only 5 or 6. Spike was spanned by vaccine-associated CD4 TCRs, with dominance at 160-218 and 743-854. Repertoires in all cases were sampled only once the peak T cell response had passed. There were mostly white British donors and more females than males, and clonal diversity was possibly underestimated.

Libraries were prepared by immunoSEQ multiplex PCR; TCRdb keeps only in-frame clonotypes and omits some of them. The sample lists more than 100,000 clones, about 90% occurring once. The CDR3 loop spans 16 amino acids. Per germline, CDR1 KGHSY and CDR2 FQNENV. V was shortened by 3 bases and J by 0 bases, with 11 bases between the two germline ends. This clonotype originated in an adult in good health. The chain employs TRBV16 and TRBJ1-4; D uncertain. The starting material was peripheral blood, obtained on day 0 of AZD1222 vaccination. The CDR3 loop is CASSHLPQTTNEKLFF. CDR3 DNA sequence: TGTGCCAGCAGCCACCTCCCCCAGACAACTAATGAAAAACTGTTTTTT.